What follows is one T cell receptor beta chain and its context. Its antigen remains unidentified. This sample stems from a study of cytomegalovirus exposure and HLA in healthy donors. Broader study findings: It was reportedly the case that the classifier diagnosed cytomegalovirus status with high specificity and sensitivity.

V dropped 5 bases and J dropped 2 bases, with 6 bases sitting between them. The CDR3 sequence is 12 residues long. Germline V CDR1 and CDR2: LNHDA, SQIVND (reference sequence). Data came from immunoSEQ multiplex PCR; TCRdb stores just in-frame clones and leaves some out. The sample lists tens of thousands of clones; more than 95% were seen once. The chain links TRBV19 to TRBJ2-5; TRBD1 is a possible D gene (5 bases). The sequenced material came from PBMCs. The clonotype originates from a man between 18 and 29 years old in good health and CMV-seronegative. The chain's CDR3 is CASSPGQETQYF. The CDR3 DNA sequence: TGTGCCAGTAGTCCAGGGCAAGAGACCCAGTACTTC. Full variable domain (outside the CDR3, taken from reference TRBV19 and TRBJ2-5): DGGITQSPKYLFRKEGQNVTLSCEQNLNHDAMYWYRQDPGQGLRLIYYSQIVNDFQKGDIAEGYSVSREKKESFPLTVTSAQKNPTAFYLCASSPGQETQYFGPGTRLLVL.